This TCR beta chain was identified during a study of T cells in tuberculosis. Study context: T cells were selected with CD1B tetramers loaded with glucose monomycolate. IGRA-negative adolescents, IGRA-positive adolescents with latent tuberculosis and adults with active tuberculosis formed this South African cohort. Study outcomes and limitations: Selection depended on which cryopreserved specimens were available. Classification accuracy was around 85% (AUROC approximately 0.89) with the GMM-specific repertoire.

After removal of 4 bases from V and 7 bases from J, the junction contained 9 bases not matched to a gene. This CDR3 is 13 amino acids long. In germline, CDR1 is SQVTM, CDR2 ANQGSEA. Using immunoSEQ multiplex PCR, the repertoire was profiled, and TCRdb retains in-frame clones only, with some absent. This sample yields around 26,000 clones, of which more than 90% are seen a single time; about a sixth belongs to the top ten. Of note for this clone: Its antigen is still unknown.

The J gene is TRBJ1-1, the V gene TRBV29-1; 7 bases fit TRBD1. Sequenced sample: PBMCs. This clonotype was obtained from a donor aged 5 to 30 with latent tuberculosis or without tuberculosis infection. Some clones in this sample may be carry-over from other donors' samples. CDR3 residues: CSVGKGAQGEAFF. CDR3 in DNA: TGCAGCGTTGGAAAGGGGGCGCAGGGTGAAGCTTTCTTT.